This T cell receptor (beta chain) was identified in a study of radiation and T cells in renal cell carcinoma. Time point meaning: blood 4 weeks post-SBRT, at nephrectomy. Treatment defined: 15 Gy SBRT to primary tumor, nephrectomy 4 weeks later. Nephrectomy followed 15 Gy stereotactic body radiation by 4 weeks. After SBRT, blood was collected at 2 and 4 weeks, plus baseline. V was trimmed by 4 bases and J by 0 bases, leaving 14 bases between them. Germline assignment: CDR1 SGHNT and CDR2 YYREEE (reference sequence). The CDR3 sequence is 15 residues long. Clones were sequenced by immunoSEQ multiplex PCR, and TCRdb holds only the in-frame ones, with some missing. The sample has 60,000 or so clones; about 83% are singletons. For this clone: The antigen is unknown.

Findings and caveats of the study: Pretreatment tumor biopsies were lacking, so baseline clonotypes are unknown.

This sequence joins TRBV5-4 and TRBJ2-7, with D maybe TRBD1 (6 bases). Source: blood, taken from a patient whose treatment included radiotherapy and nephrectomy. The clonotype originates from a man aged 55 to 70 with renal cell carcinoma. Written as DNA, the CDR3 is TGTGCCAGCAGCATATCGACAGGAAGCTCCTACGAGCAGTACTTC. Translation gives CASSISTGSSYEQYF.